This T cell receptor beta chain originates from a study of cytomegalovirus exposure and HLA in healthy donors. Across the study: The 95 to 150 validation repertoires, a later analysis reported, used the same platform as the 666 first-cohort repertoires.

Data came from immunoSEQ multiplex PCR; TCRdb stores just in-frame clones and leaves some out. The repertoire includes some 190,000 clones, roughly nine tenths of them detected once, and less than 9.5% sits in the top ten. The CDR3 spans 15 residues. Germline loops: CDR1 SGHDT, CDR2 YYEEEE. The germline V and J ends were trimmed by 1 base and 3 bases, with 12 bases remaining between them. The V and J genes are TRBV5-6 and TRBJ2-3, with a possible D match to TRBD1 (6 bases). The receptor was isolated from a young man in good health and CMV-seropositive. Sequenced input: PBMCs. The CDR3 spells CASSLSYGQTDTQYF. CDR3 in DNA: TGTGCCAGCAGCTTGTCTTATGGACAGACAGATACGCAGTATTTT.